These 32 T cell receptor beta chains were all obtained from the same sample, sequenced in a study of T cell responses to AZD1222 COVID-19 vaccine. The repertoire was sequenced with immunoSEQ multiplex PCR; TCRdb's copy has only in-frame clones and lacks some. The profile shows about 54,000 clones, approximately 79% of them singletons. Here the sequenced sample was peripheral blood, taken on day 0 of AZD1222 vaccination. The source is an adult in good health.

The rearrangement links TRBV7-6 to TRBJ2-2; tentative D call: TRBD1 (5 bases). The germline V and J ends were trimmed by 0 bases and 5 bases, with 10 bases remaining between them. The CDR3 has 15 residues. CDR1 SGHVS and CDR2 FNYEAQ come from the germline V gene. The CDR3 is CASSLALRVTGELFF. The CDR3 coding sequence is TGTGCCAGCAGCTTAGCGCTCAGGGTAACCGGGGAGCTGTTTTTT.

This chain connects TRBV6-1 to TRBJ1-1; D is unresolved. Germline V CDR1 and CDR2: MNHNS, SASEGT. The ends were cut back, 3 bases at V and 0 bases at J, with 5 bases in the middle. This CDR3 spans 13 amino acids. CDR3 residues: CASSEGMNTEAFF. The CDR3 nucleotides are TGTGCCAGCAGTGAGGGTATGAACACTGAAGCTTTCTTT.

This clone was counted once. The V call is TRBV30, the J call TRBJ2-7; D possibly uses TRBD1 or TRBD2 (5 bases each). The CDR3 runs 12 residues. The germline V and J ends were trimmed by 6 bases and 6 bases, with 15 bases remaining between them. The V gene's germline CDR1 is GTSNPN and CDR2 SVGIG (reference sequence). CDR3 region: CACPGTAGEQYF. DNA of the CDR3: TGTGCCTGTCCAGGGACGGCGGGCGAGCAGTACTTC.

This chain connects TRBV3-1 (or the pseudogene TRBV3-2) to TRBJ1-3; D might be TRBD1 (6 bases). The CDR3 has 14 amino acids. Germline lookup yields CDR1 LGHDT and CDR2 YNNKEL (reference sequence). The ends were cut back, 3 bases at V and 0 bases at J, with 6 bases in the middle. DNA for the CDR3: TGTGCCAGCAGCCAGGGGGCCTCTGGAAACACCATATATTTT. Encoded protein: CASSQGASGNTIYF.

The CDR3 region is CASNTGGASEKLFF. The CDR3 region has the DNA TGTGCCAGCAATACAGGGGGCGCGAGTGAAAAACTGTTTTTT. V gene TRBV6-5 combines with J gene TRBJ1-4; 9 bases align to TRBD1. Germline CDR1 is MNHEY and CDR2 is SVGAGI. Germline trimming cut 7 bases from V and 7 bases from J; bases unmatched to any gene: 7. The CDR3 extends over 14 amino acids.

The V call is TRBV11-3, the J call TRBJ2-7; 7 nucleotides match TRBD1. There are 15 residues in the CDR3. With V trimmed by 1 base and J by 1 base, 4 bases remained unmatched. Germline values: CDR1 SGHNT, CDR2 YENEEA. Written as DNA, the CDR3 is TGTGCCAGCAGCTTAGTAGACAGGGAATCCTACGAGCAGTACTTC. Translation: CASSLVDRESYEQYF.

The chain has TRBV2 and TRBJ1-1; D gene uncertain. V was cut by 4 bases and J by 6 bases, with 15 bases left in between. The CDR3 spans 14 residues. The germline V gene encodes CDR1 SNHLY and CDR2 FYNNEI. This chain's CDR3 is CASSVAQVGAEAFF. In DNA, the CDR3 is TGTGCCAGCAGTGTTGCCCAAGTCGGCGCTGAAGCTTTCTTT.

The rearrangement joins TRBV7-2 to TRBJ2-5; weak D call: TRBD2 (6 bases). This CDR3 has 13 residues. Trimming left V 1 base short and J 4 bases short, with 7 bases between. Germline CDR1 and CDR2: SGHTA and FQGNSA. In DNA, the CDR3 is TGTGCCAGCAGCTTAGACGGGGGAGAGACCCAGTACTTC. Translated, it gives CASSLDGGETQYF.

The CDR3 here is CASSPGLNTEAFF. DNA of the CDR3: TGTGCCAGCTCACCAGGGTTGAACACTGAAGCTTTCTTT. The J gene is TRBJ1-1, the V gene TRBV18; D unclear. The CDR3 is 13 residues long. Looked up from germline, CDR1 is KGHSH and CDR2 is LQKENI. V lost 2 bases to trimming and J lost 0 bases, with 4 bases between them.

The chain combines TRBV7-2 with TRBJ1-1; D uncertain. The CDR3 is made up of 15 amino acids. V was shortened by 1 base and J by 4 bases, with 13 bases between the two germline ends. The V gene's germline CDR1 is SGHTA and CDR2 FQGNSA. DNA for the CDR3: TGTGCCAGCAGCTTAGGAGGACGGACCGGCACTGAAGCTTTCTTT. This sequence encodes CASSLGGRTGTEAFF.

This clone was observed a few times. The chain uses TRBV6-2 or TRBV6-3 and TRBJ2-7; unclear D gene. CDR1 and CDR2 from the germline V gene are MNHEY and SVGEGT. The CDR3 is 12 amino acids. V lost 6 bases, J lost 3 bases, and 9 bases lay in between. Here the CDR3 reads CASSPDDYEQYF. CDR3 coding DNA: TGTGCCAGCAGCCCCGACGACTACGAGCAGTACTTC.

The chain links TRBV11-2 to TRBJ1-1; D gene ambiguous. This CDR3 comprises 15 residues. V dropped 2 bases and J dropped 0 bases, with 10 bases sitting between them. The germline V gene has CDR1 SGHAT and CDR2 FQNNGV. CDR3 region: CASSLRRQLNTEAFF. Here the CDR3 DNA reads TGTGCCAGCAGCTTAAGGCGGCAGCTGAACACTGAAGCTTTCTTT.

V usage is TRBV7-2 and J usage is TRBJ2-7, with D uncertain. Trimming left V 0 bases short and J 2 bases short, with 5 bases between. The CDR3 is 13 residues long. Germline V CDR1 and CDR2: SGHTA, FQGNSA. The CDR3 loop is CASSLAVTYEQYF. As DNA, the CDR3 is TGTGCCAGCAGCTTAGCGGTAACCTACGAGCAGTACTTC. Drawing the rest from reference TRBV7-2 and TRBJ2-7, the complete variable domain is GAGVSQSPSNKVTEKGKDVELRCDPISGHTALYWYRQSLGQGLEFLIYFQGNSAPDKSGLPSDRFSAERTGGSVSTLTIQRTQQEDSAVYLCASSLAVTYEQYFGPGTRLTVT.

The V call is TRBV20-1, the J call TRBJ1-2, with TRBD1 as a possible D gene (5 bases). Germline V gene lookup returns CDR1 DFQATT and CDR2 SNEGSKA (reference sequence). Trimming removed 3 bases from V and 8 bases from J, with 22 bases in between. The CDR3 has 15 amino acids. DNA for the CDR3: TGCAGTGCTAGTCAGGCAGGGTATATTCGGGGCGGCTACACCTTC. Its protein product is CSASQAGYIRGGYTF.

This clone was found a few times. This rearrangement joins TRBV4-1 to TRBJ1-3; D unclear. The CDR3 has 19 amino acids. V lost 3 bases and J 2 bases, leaving 23 bases between the germline ends. Germline-derived CDR1 and CDR2 are MGHRA and YSYEKL. CDR3 amino acids: CASSHDLLSARRAGNTIYF. CDR3 DNA sequence: TGCGCCAGCAGCCACGACCTGTTATCAGCCCGCCGCGCTGGAAACACCATATATTTT.

This chain joins TRBV11-2 and TRBJ1-1; tentative D call: TRBD1 (5 bases). CDR1 and CDR2 (germline): SGHAT, FQNNGV. The germline V and J ends were trimmed by 2 bases and 11 bases, with 15 bases remaining between them. The CDR3 is 13 residues long. The CDR3 nucleotides are TGTGCCAGCAGCTTACCCGTTTCAGGGTCTGCTTTCTTT. Translation: CASSLPVSGSAFF.

This clone appeared a single time. Sequence at one end of the junction differs from germline and may be a read error. The rearrangement uses TRBV12-5 and TRBJ1-2, with unresolved D. CDR1 and CDR2 from the germline V gene are LGHNT and FRNRAP. This CDR3 has 9 amino acids. DNA for the CDR3: TGTGCTAGTGGTTGGGAGCCGCACTTC. Translation gives CASGWEPHF. Complete variable domain (other parts from reference TRBV12-5 and TRBJ1-2): DARVTQTPRHKVTEMGQEVTMRCQPILGHNTVFWYRQTMMQGLELLAYFRNRAPLDDSGMPKDRFSAEMPDATLATLKIQPSEPRDSAVYFCASGWEPHFGSGTRLTVV.

This clone was counted a few times. This rearrangement joins TRBV2 to TRBJ2-3; D gene ambiguous. V was pared by 3 bases and J by 0 bases, with 7 bases between. The CDR3 extends over 14 amino acids. Per germline, CDR1 SNHLY and CDR2 FYNNEI. The CDR3 reads CASSDSASTDTQYF. The CDR3 nucleotides read TGTGCCAGCAGTGATTCCGCTAGCACAGATACGCAGTATTTT.

The rearrangement uses TRBV6-2 or TRBV6-3 and TRBJ2-5; possible D gene TRBD1, 5 bases. Trimming took 5 bases from V and 5 from J, leaving 21 bases between them. The CDR3 is 16 amino acids. Per germline, CDR1 MNHEY and CDR2 SVGEGT. Here the CDR3 DNA reads TGTGCCAGCAGTCCCCGCCTCCGTGGGGCGGAGGAGACCCAGTACTTC. The encoded protein is CASSPRLRGAEETQYF.

This chain uses TRBV7-6 with TRBJ2-2, with a weak D call TRBD2 (6 bases). The length of the CDR3 is 16 residues. The V end was cut by 4 bases, the J end by 2 bases, with 14 bases between. The germline gives CDR1 SGHVS, CDR2 FNYEAQ. This CDR3 reads CASSSTGTPNTGELFF. CDR3 sequence (DNA): TGTGCCAGCAGCTCAACCGGGACTCCTAACACCGGGGAGCTGTTTTTT.

The chain is built from TRBV5-1 and TRBJ1-3; tentative D call: TRBD1 (6 bases). The CDR3 sequence is 16 residues long. V was pared by 4 bases and J by 0 bases, with 14 bases between. Per germline, CDR1 SGHRS and CDR2 YFSETQ. The CDR3 loop is CASSTGTFPSGNTIYF. The CDR3 DNA follows: TGCGCCAGCAGCACCGGGACATTTCCCTCTGGAAACACCATATATTTT.

The rearrangement uses TRBV3-1 (or the pseudogene TRBV3-2) and TRBJ2-1; D is unresolved. The V end was cut by 5 bases, the J end by 6 bases, with 14 bases between. Germline CDR1 LGHDT, CDR2 YNNKEL (reference sequence). The CDR3 runs 14 residues. CDR3 residues: CASSGSNRPNEQFF. CDR3 in DNA: TGTGCCAGCAGCGGGTCAAATAGACCCAATGAGCAGTTCTTC.

In this sample, this clone turned up a few times. CDR3 sequence reads: CASSGHLNTEAFF. Written as DNA, the CDR3 is TGTGCCAGTTCGGGACACCTAAACACTGAAGCTTTCTTT. The rearrangement joins TRBV19 to TRBJ1-1; the D gene is possibly TRBD1 (6 bases). Germline lookup yields CDR1 LNHDA and CDR2 SQIVND (reference sequence). Between the trimmed V and J ends, which lost 8 bases and 2 bases, there was a span of 12 bases. The CDR3 consists of 13 residues. The whole variable domain, filled in from reference TRBV19 and TRBJ1-1, reads DGGITQSPKYLFRKEGQNVTLSCEQNLNHDAMYWYRQDPGQGLRLIYYSQIVNDFQKGDIAEGYSVSREKKESFPLTVTSAQKNPTAFYLCASSGHLNTEAFFGQGTRLTVV.

The chain is built from TRBV27 and TRBJ2-1; 12 bases are shared with TRBD2. Germline CDR1 reads MNHEY; CDR2 reads SMNVEV (reference sequence). The CDR3 contains 17 residues. The ends lost 7 bases at V and 3 bases at J; junction bases unmatched: 10. The CDR3 DNA is TGTGCCAGCATGGCCTACCAACTAGCGGGAGGCTACAATGAGCAGTTCTTC. Protein product: CASMAYQLAGGYNEQFF.

The rearrangement uses TRBV10-2 and TRBJ2-2; maybe TRBD1 (5 bases). The CDR3 is 13 residues long. V was trimmed by 6 bases and J by 5 bases, leaving 10 bases between them. Germline-derived CDR1 and CDR2 are WSHSY and SAAADI. DNA for the CDR3: TGCGCCAGCAGGGAACCAGGGACCGGGGAGCTGTTTTTT. This codes for CASREPGTGELFF.

This clone appeared once. V is TRBV18 and J is TRBJ2-3, with D perhaps matching TRBD1 (6 bases). The CDR3 totals 16 residues. The germline V and J ends were trimmed by 8 bases and 0 bases, with 18 bases remaining between them. Germline V gene data show CDR1 as KGHSH and CDR2 as LQKENI. Here the CDR3 reads CASHLDRTPSTDTQYF. DNA for the CDR3: TGTGCCAGCCATTTGGACAGAACCCCTAGCACAGATACGCAGTATTTT.

The rearrangement joins TRBV9 to TRBJ2-3, with D possibly being TRBD1 or TRBD2 (5 bases each). The V gene's germline CDR1 is SGDLS and CDR2 YYNGEE. This CDR3 has 18 residues. V was shortened by 4 bases and J by 4 bases, with 25 bases between the two germline ends. CDR3 DNA sequence: TGTGCCAGCAGCTCCCGGGACGGCAGTGTCCCTGGATCAGATACGCAGTATTTT. Protein sequence: CASSSRDGSVPGSDTQYF.

The chain carries TRBV3-1 (or the pseudogene TRBV3-2) and TRBJ2-1; TRBD1 might be the D (6 bases). This CDR3 is built from 15 residues. The V end was cut by 8 bases, the J end by 0 bases, with 14 bases between. Germline lookup yields CDR1 LGHDT and CDR2 YNNKEL (reference sequence). The CDR3 spells CASRKAGASYNEQFF. DNA for the CDR3: TGTGCCAGCCGCAAGGCAGGGGCCTCCTACAATGAGCAGTTCTTC.

This CDR3 is CSASGDYNSPLHF. CDR3 coding DNA: TGCAGTGCTAGTGGAGACTATAATTCACCCCTCCACTTT. The V and J genes are TRBV20-1 and TRBJ1-6; unclear D gene. Trimming removed 3 bases from V and 3 bases from J, with 6 bases in between. Per the germline V gene, CDR1 is DFQATT and CDR2 is SNEGSKA (reference sequence). This CDR3 region has 13 residues.

The CDR3 is CASSQDVTVAKNIQYF. CDR3 DNA sequence: TGTGCCAGCAGCCAAGATGTGACAGTCGCCAAAAACATTCAGTACTTC. The chain is built from TRBV3-1 (or the pseudogene TRBV3-2) and TRBJ2-4; a weak D match, TRBD1 (5 bases). The CDR3 runs to 16 residues. Germline loops: CDR1 LGHDT, CDR2 YNNKEL (reference sequence). The ends were cut back, 0 bases at V and 1 base at J, with 10 bases in the middle.

In its sample, this clone was seen a few times. The rearrangement links TRBV9 to TRBJ1-6, with D hard to call. Germline loops: CDR1 SGDLS, CDR2 YYNGEE. Deletions cut 4 bases from V and 7 bases from J, with 15 bases between. The CDR3 runs to 15 residues. The CDR3 loop reads CASSPRWQSNSPLHF. CDR3 bases: TGTGCCAGCAGCCCCCGGTGGCAGTCGAATTCACCCCTCCACTTT.

The genes are TRBV5-8 and TRBJ1-2, with a possible D match to TRBD1 (5 bases). Trimming left V 2 bases short and J 2 bases short, with 7 bases between. This CDR3 spans 13 amino acids. CDR1 is SGHTS, CDR2 YDEGEE, per germline. In nucleotides, the CDR3 is TGTGCCAGCAGCTTCCGGGGGAACTATGGCTACACCTTC. Translation gives CASSFRGNYGYTF.